The sequence of this T cell receptor (beta chain) was determined in a study of blood T cell repertoires in COVID-19. The overall study: Both acute and convalescent COVID-19 samples were obtained from the United States, Italy and Spain.

CDR3 length: 16 residues. The V gene's germline CDR1 is SEHNR and CDR2 FQNEAQ (reference sequence). Trimming removed 4 bases from V and 1 base from J; junction bases left unmatched: 4. In the source study's methods: Reference gene primer amplification gave nucleated cell count estimates. Measured with immunoSEQ multiplex PCR; TCRdb has only the in-frame clones, and not every one. From that table come the V and J calls and clone size; the DNA was used to work out D and trimming. Of about 240,000 clones listed, roughly 90% are singletons. The J gene is TRBJ2-3, the V gene TRBV7-9; TRBD2 agrees at 11 bases. The TCR sequence derives from a man aged 60 to 69 with acute or convalescent COVID-19. Sequencing input: peripheral blood. The CDR3 sequence: CASSSTSGSGTDTQYF. Here the CDR3 DNA reads TGTGCCAGCAGCTCCACTAGCGGGAGTGGCACAGATACGCAGTATTTT. The variable domain in full, completed from reference TRBV7-9 and TRBJ2-3, reads DTGVSQNPRHKITKRGQNVTFRCDPISEHNRLYWYRQTLGQGPEFLTYFQNEAQLEKSRLLSDRFSAERPKGSFSTLEIQRTEQGDSAMYLCASSSTSGSGTDTQYFGPGTRLTVL.